These 24 T cell receptor beta chains were sequenced from one sample in a study of CD4 T cells in relation to SARS-CoV-2 and coronaviruses. Before the COVID-19 pandemic, during about 2011-2019, CD4+ T cells were taken from unexposed donors. After nine to ten days of culture, CD4+ T cells were isolated. Antigen specificity for these receptors is unknown. The repertoire was sequenced with immunoSEQ multiplex PCR; TCRdb's copy has only in-frame clones and lacks some. The sample has some 20,000 clones, approximately 78% seen once; the top ten hold 15% to 20%. Specimen: CD4+ T cells from PBMCs, cultured in vitro. These receptors were collected from a human donor in good health.

This clone was observed a few times. The CDR3 sequence: CASSLGMETANEKLFF. CDR3 DNA sequence: TGTGCCAGCAGCTTAGGAATGGAGACAGCTAATGAAAAACTGTTTTTT. The rearrangement links TRBV11-1 to TRBJ1-4, with D tentatively TRBD1 (5 bases). The ends were cut back, 1 base at V and 3 bases at J, with 12 bases in the middle. CDR1 and CDR2 from the germline V gene are SGHAT and FQDESV (reference sequence). The CDR3 sequence is 16 residues long. Full variable domain (rest looked up from reference TRBV11-1 and TRBJ1-4): EAEVAQSPRYKITEKSQAVAFWCDPISGHATLYWYRQILGQGPELLVQFQDESVVDDSQLPKDRFSAERLKGVDSTLKIQPAELGDSAMYLCASSLGMETANEKLFFGSGTQLSVL.

The J gene is TRBJ2-7, the V gene TRBV25-1; unclear D gene. The CDR3 runs 11 residues. Germline V gives CDR1 MGHDK, CDR2 SYGVNS. The V and J ends lost 10 bases and 4 bases respectively, with 11 bases between them. CDR3 region: CATHQNYEQYF. The DNA of the CDR3 is TGTGCCACCCACCAAAATTACGAGCAGTACTTC.

A few counts support this clone. The rearrangement links TRBV5-6 to TRBJ2-7; the D call may be TRBD1 or TRBD2 (5 bases each). The CDR3 runs 14 residues. Trimming pared 2 bases from V and 2 bases from J, leaving 11 bases between. CDR1 SGHDT and CDR2 YYEEEE come from the germline V gene. The CDR3 spells CASSFRDGTYEQYF. The CDR3 nucleotides are TGTGCCAGCAGCTTCCGGGACGGAACCTACGAGCAGTACTTC.

This clone turned up a few times. The rearrangement links TRBV24-1 to TRBJ2-2, with D perhaps TRBD1 or TRBD2 (5 bases each). Germline lookup yields CDR1 KGHDR and CDR2 SFDVKD. The CDR3 is made up of 18 amino acids. V was trimmed by 0 bases and J by 0 bases, leaving 13 bases between them. The CDR3 DNA reads TGTGCCACCAGTGATTTGAGTGGGACGACGGCGAACACCGGGGAGCTGTTTTTT. Its protein product is CATSDLSGTTANTGELFF.

The chain is built from TRBV27 and TRBJ2-5; 10 bases match TRBD2. The CDR3 consists of 17 residues. The V segment lost 6 bases and the J segment 4 bases; nucleotides outside the gene matches: 14. CDR1 and CDR2 (germline): MNHEY, SMNVEV (reference sequence). The chain's CDR3 is CASRKTPAGGRSETQYF. For the CDR3, the DNA is TGTGCCAGCAGAAAAACCCCAGCGGGAGGGAGGTCAGAGACCCAGTACTTC.

The V gene is TRBV12-1, the J gene TRBJ1-2; TRBD1 is taken as the D call from the table, unchecked against the DNA. TRBV12-1 is marked as a pseudogene. The CDR3 consists of 15 residues. CDR3 amino acids: CASSPACRGWYGYTF. CDR3 DNA: TGTGCCAGCAGCCCCGCCTGCAGGGGCTGGTATGGCTACACCTTC.

This clone was detected only a few times. At one end, the junction sequence differs from germline, possibly due to a read error. The chain couples TRBV9 to TRBJ2-4; D remains ambiguous. From germline, CDR1 is SGDLS and CDR2 YYNGEE. The CDR3 runs to 13 residues. The CDR3 reads CASSVGARNIQYF. The DNA of the CDR3 is TGTGCCAGCAGCGTAGGAGCCAGAAACATTCAGTACTTC.

The CDR3 here is CASSPGEGYEQYF. CDR3 DNA sequence: TGTGCCAGCTCACCGGGGGAAGGCTACGAGCAGTACTTC. The genes are TRBV18 and TRBJ2-7; the D call may be TRBD1 or TRBD2 (5 bases each). Germline V lookup: CDR1 KGHSH, CDR2 LQKENI. CDR3 length equals 13 residues. Trimming pared 3 bases from V and 3 bases from J, leaving 9 bases between.

This rearrangement joins TRBV24-1 to TRBJ2-5; 7 nucleotides agree with TRBD2. CDR1 KGHDR and CDR2 SFDVKD come from the germline V gene. This CDR3 comprises 16 residues. The junction had 16 bases not matched to a gene; V was cut back by 8 bases and J by 5 bases. This CDR3 is CATNPGGPPSGETQYF. The CDR3 DNA is TGTGCCACCAACCCGGGGGGACCCCCCAGTGGGGAGACCCAGTACTTC.

The CDR3 loop is CASRRLAEKRSGTGELFF. CDR3 bases: TGTGCCAGCAGAAGACTAGCGGAAAAGCGCTCGGGCACCGGGGAGCTGTTTTTT. The V call is TRBV11-2, the J call TRBJ2-2, with TRBD2 matching 9 bases. V lost 6 bases, J lost 4 bases, and 15 bases stayed unmatched. Germline CDR1 and CDR2: SGHAT and FQNNGV. The CDR3 has 18 amino acids.

The chain joins TRBV5-6 to TRBJ2-1; 7 bases align to TRBD2. V shed 1 base, J shed 1 base, and the junction held 2 bases outside the gene matches. This CDR3 is 15 amino acids long. Germline V gene sequence: CDR1 SGHDT, CDR2 YYEEEE. This CDR3 reads CASSLTGGSYNEQFF. CDR3 bases: TGTGCCAGCAGCTTGACGGGGGGTTCCTACAATGAGCAGTTCTTC.

The CDR3 bases are TGTGCCACCCACGGACTAGCGGACACGGATGAGCAGTTCTTC. Amino acids: CATHGLADTDEQFF. The chain recombines TRBV19 with TRBJ2-1, with TRBD2 identical over 10 bases. The V gene's germline CDR1 is LNHDA and CDR2 SQIVND (reference sequence). V shed 10 bases and J 8 bases; nucleotides not matched to a gene: 11. The length of the CDR3 is 14 residues.

The rearrangement links TRBV5-4 to TRBJ2-1; D is possibly TRBD2 (5 bases). The CDR3 has 13 amino acids. Germline CDR1 SGHNT, CDR2 YYREEE (reference sequence). Trimming left V 7 bases short and J 7 bases short, with 15 bases between. CDR3 DNA: TGTGCCAGCCTAAGCGGTTCAACGAATGAGCAGTTCTTC. Translation gives CASLSGSTNEQFF.

This chain connects TRBV18 to TRBJ1-6, with 8 positions matching TRBD1. The CDR3 covers 13 residues. The germline V gene has CDR1 KGHSH and CDR2 LQKENI. The ends lost 6 bases at V and 8 bases at J; junction bases unmatched: 3. The CDR3 here is CASSGQGDSPLHF. In nucleotides, the CDR3 is TGTGCCAGCTCCGGACAGGGCGATTCACCCCTCCACTTT.

The chain carries TRBV5-1 and TRBJ2-2; the D is unclear. The CDR3 covers 12 residues. Germline V gene sequence: CDR1 SGHRS, CDR2 YFSETQ. V lost 2 bases, J lost 9 bases, and 8 bases lay in between. In DNA form, the CDR3 reads TGCGCCAGCAGCTTTCCAGGCAGGGAGCTGTTTTTT. This codes for CASSFPGRELFF.

This clone showed up just once. The V and J genes are TRBV3-1 (or the pseudogene TRBV3-2) and TRBJ2-5; D is unclear. Trimming removed 2 bases at V and 2 bases at J, with 0 bases between. The CDR3 is 11 residues long. The germline V gene has CDR1 LGHDT and CDR2 YNNKEL (reference sequence). DNA of the CDR3: TGTGCCAGCAGCCAACAAGAGACCCAGTACTTC. It encodes CASSQQETQYF.

The chain uses TRBV10-2 and TRBJ1-5; no clear D. This CDR3 is built from 15 residues. Germline CDR1 is WSHSY and CDR2 is SAAADI. Trimming pared 3 bases from V and 0 bases from J, leaving 9 bases between. The CDR3 here is CASSDAGYSNQPQHF. CDR3 coding DNA: TGCGCCAGCAGTGATGCGGGGTATAGCAATCAGCCCCAGCATTTT.

The gene calls are TRBV12-5 and TRBJ2-7; 14 bases map to TRBD2. Germline V gene data show CDR1 as LGHNT and CDR2 as FRNRAP. The J segment lost 3 bases and the V segment lost 6 bases, leaving 4 bases of the junction unmatched. The CDR3 has 15 residues. CDR3 sequence: CASGSGTSGSYEQYF. CDR3 DNA sequence: TGTGCTAGTGGGAGCGGGACTAGCGGGAGCTACGAGCAGTACTTC. The complete variable domain, with remaining parts taken from reference TRBV12-5 and TRBJ2-7, reads DARVTQTPRHKVTEMGQEVTMRCQPILGHNTVFWYRQTMMQGLELLAYFRNRAPLDDSGMPKDRFSAEMPDATLATLKIQPSEPRDSAVYFCASGSGTSGSYEQYFGPGTRLTVT.

This chain joins TRBV5-6 and TRBJ2-7, with a tentative D call TRBD1 (7 bases). The CDR3 has 16 residues. The V gene lost 0 bases and the J gene lost 0 bases, with 13 bases spanning the gap. In germline, CDR1 is SGHDT, CDR2 YYEEEE. The CDR3 is CASSLGAGGISYEQYF. In DNA form, the CDR3 reads TGTGCCAGCAGCTTGGGGGCAGGGGGGATCTCCTACGAGCAGTACTTC.

The chain joins TRBV5-5 to TRBJ1-1; 8 positions match TRBD1. The V segment lost 2 bases and the J segment 2 bases; nucleotides outside the gene matches: 5. There are 15 residues in the CDR3. The germline gives CDR1 SGHKS, CDR2 YYEKEE (reference sequence). The CDR3 sequence: CASSLTGGSNTEAFF. Written as DNA, the CDR3 is TGTGCCAGCAGCTTAACAGGGGGAAGTAACACTGAAGCTTTCTTT.

The rearrangement joins TRBV6-5 to TRBJ2-3; no clear D gene. Germline V gives CDR1 MNHEY, CDR2 SVGAGI. V lost 6 bases and J lost 0, with 13 bases in between. The CDR3 runs to 15 residues. The DNA of the CDR3 is TGTGCCAGCAGCCATGGGGTATCTAGCACAGATACGCAGTATTTT. Its protein product is CASSHGVSSTDTQYF.

This clone was counted only a few times. The chain recombines TRBV5-1 with TRBJ1-1; TRBD1 is a possible D gene (6 bases). This CDR3 region has 15 residues. V gave up 1 base and J gave up 2 bases, with 12 bases separating them. The germline CDR1 and CDR2 sequences are SGHRS and YFSETQ. The CDR3, as DNA: TGCGCCAGCAGCTTGATGGGGACACCTAACACTGAAGCTTTCTTT. This sequence encodes CASSLMGTPNTEAFF.

The rearrangement uses TRBV21-1 and TRBJ2-1; TRBD2, the table's D call, was not compared with the DNA. TRBV21-1 is reported as a pseudogene. This CDR3 is built from 15 residues. DNA of the CDR3: TGTGCCAGCAGCAAACGGGGAAGCTCCTACAATGAGCAGTTCTTC. Protein sequence: CASSKRGSSYNEQFF.

The chain has TRBV2 and TRBJ1-2; 12 bases are a match to TRBD1. CDR3 length: 17 residues. V was clipped by 4 bases and J by 1 base; unmatched bases: 7. CDR1 is SNHLY, CDR2 FYNNEI, per germline. The CDR3 DNA reads as TGTGCCAGCAGTGGAGGGACAGGGGGCAAAAGTAACTATGGCTACACCTTC. Translating gives CASSGGTGGKSNYGYTF.